A selection of T cell receptor beta chains follows, all from one sample in a study of cytomegalovirus exposure and HLA in healthy donors. TCRdb's copy holds only in-frame clones and misses some; the assay was immunoSEQ multiplex PCR. The sample table includes about 130,000 clones. The sequenced sample was PBMCs. The receptor source for this set is a woman aged 60-75 years in good health and CMV-seronegative. CDR3s include the opening cysteine and the closing phenylalanine or tryptophan. A D gene is named only where the DNA matches it firmly.

v_gene: TRBV19
d_gene: NA
j_gene: TRBJ1-6
CDR3nt: TGTGCCAGTAGCCAAGCTCCCACGGTCGTGACTGGTTCACCCCTCCACTTT
CDR3aa: CASSQAPTVVTGSPLHF

v_gene: TRBV11-3
d_gene: NA
j_gene: TRBJ2-7
CDR3nt: TGTGCCAGCAGCGTAAGCGGTCCCTACGAGCAGTACTTC
CDR3aa: CASSVSGPYEQYF

v_gene: TRBV28
d_gene: TRBD1
j_gene: TRBJ1-4
CDR3nt: TGTGCCAGCAGTTTCCCGACAGGGGGTGCTGAAAAACTGTTTTTT
CDR3aa: CASSFPTGGAEKLFF

v_gene: TRBV28
d_gene: NA
j_gene: TRBJ1-1
CDR3nt: TGTGCCATCTGCGACAGATGGAACACTGAAGCTTTCTTT
CDR3aa: CAICDRWNTEAFF

v_gene: TRBV18
d_gene: NA
j_gene: TRBJ2-1
CDR3nt: TGTGCCAGCTCACGAAGCCGGTACCTCGGCCGGGAAAACCGCAATGAGCAGTTCTTC
CDR3aa: CASSRSRYLGRENRNEQFF

v_gene: TRBV5-5
d_gene: NA
j_gene: TRBJ2-5
CDR3nt: TGTGCCAGCAGCTTTTCAGCGGAGACCCAGTACTTC
CDR3aa: CASSFSAETQYF

v_gene: TRBV9
d_gene: NA
j_gene: TRBJ2-2
CDR3nt: TGTGCCAGCAGCGTCGGTAACACCGGGGAGCTGTTTTTT
CDR3aa: CASSVGNTGELFF

v_gene: TRBV19
d_gene: NA
j_gene: TRBJ2-2
CDR3nt: TGTGCCAGTAGTCGTGGAGGTGTGAGACAGAACACCGGGGAGCTGTTTTTT
CDR3aa: CASSRGGVRQNTGELFF

v_gene: TRBV4-1
d_gene: NA
j_gene: TRBJ2-2
CDR3nt: TGCGCCAGCAGCCAAGGAGTAATCCTGACGAACACCGGGGAGCTGTTTTTT
CDR3aa: CASSQGVILTNTGELFF

v_gene: TRBV7-3
d_gene: NA
j_gene: TRBJ1-1
CDR3nt: TGTGCCAGCAGTTTAGGAGGGTTGAACACTGAAGCTTTCTTT
CDR3aa: CASSLGGLNTEAFF

v_gene: TRBV7-3
d_gene: NA
j_gene: TRBJ2-2
CDR3nt: TGTGCCAGCAGCTTAACCGTGAGTACCGGGGAGCTGTTTTTT
CDR3aa: CASSLTVSTGELFF

v_gene: TRBV18
d_gene: NA
j_gene: TRBJ2-7
CDR3nt: TGTGCCAGCTCACCCACGGGCACAGGGCCCTACGAGCAGTACTTC
CDR3aa: CASSPTGTGPYEQYF

v_gene: TRBV6-5
d_gene: NA
j_gene: TRBJ2-4
CDR3nt: TGTGCCAGCAGCAGAGGTCCCGGACTCAAAAACATTCAGTACTTC
CDR3aa: CASSRGPGLKNIQYF

v_gene: TRBV5-6
d_gene: TRBD1
j_gene: TRBJ1-4
CDR3nt: TGTGCCAGCAGCTTGCGACAGGGAGGTGAAAAACTGTTTTTT
CDR3aa: CASSLRQGGEKLFF

v_gene: TRBV29-1
d_gene: NA
j_gene: TRBJ2-1
CDR3nt: TGCAGCGTTGAAGAACCTTTCCTAAGCTCCTACAATGAGCAGTTCTTC
CDR3aa: CSVEEPFLSSYNEQFF

v_gene: TRBV5-1
d_gene: NA
j_gene: TRBJ2-1
CDR3nt: TGCGCCAGCAGAAATACAGGGTCCTATGAGCAGTTCTTC
CDR3aa: CASRNTGSYEQFF

v_gene: TRBV6-1
d_gene: NA
j_gene: TRBJ1-4
CDR3nt: TGTGCCAGCAGTGGGAAGAGGGCAACTAATGAAAAACTGTTTTTT
CDR3aa: CASSGKRATNEKLFF

v_gene: TRBV7-2
d_gene: NA
j_gene: TRBJ2-7
CDR3nt: TGTGCCAGCAGCACCGACAGGCTCTACGAGCAGTACTTC
CDR3aa: CASSTDRLYEQYF

v_gene: TRBV19
d_gene: TRBD1
j_gene: TRBJ1-3
CDR3nt: TGTGCCAGTACCCACCGCGGCGGGACAGGGGCCGGAAACACCATATATTTT
CDR3aa: CASTHRGGTGAGNTIYF

v_gene: TRBV5-4
d_gene: TRBD1
j_gene: TRBJ2-7
CDR3nt: TGTGCCAGCAGCTTGGGGGGACAGGCCACCTACGAGCAGTACTTC
CDR3aa: CASSLGGQATYEQYF

v_gene: TRBV4-2
d_gene: TRBD1
j_gene: TRBJ2-7
CDR3nt: TGTGCCAGCAGCCAGGACCCCGCGCAGGGGGCGAAATACTTC
CDR3aa: CASSQDPAQGAKYF

v_gene: TRBV5-5
d_gene: NA
j_gene: TRBJ1-3
CDR3nt: TGTGCCAGCAGCTTCCCTACAGGGAGCTCTGGAAACACCATATATTTT
CDR3aa: CASSFPTGSSGNTIYF

v_gene: TRBV21-1
d_gene: NA
j_gene: TRBJ2-7
CDR3nt: TGTGCCAGCAGCCCCCGGGGGATTCGGGCGGGATCCTTC
CDR3aa: CASSPRGIRAGSF

v_gene: TRBV7-2
d_gene: TRBD2
j_gene: TRBJ2-3
CDR3nt: TGTGCCAGCAGCTCGCCAAGCGGGGGGGCCGACACAGATACGCAGTATTTT
CDR3aa: CASSSPSGGADTDTQYF